The clone carrying this T cell receptor beta chain has only a few counts. This specimen belongs to a study of T cells in Graves' hyperthyroidism and ophthalmopathy. Study context: Peripheral blood was obtained at initial diagnosis, preceding any treatment.

Unmatched junction bases numbered 5, after V lost 10 bases and J lost 1 base. The germline V gene has CDR1 MNHNS and CDR2 SASEGT. The CDR3 has 15 amino acids. Regions amplified from RNA transcripts were the TCR beta CDR3 regions. HTBI primers drove first-round RT-PCR of the TCR CDR3. One entry per CDR3 protein, called by TCRdb with MiXCR from the multiplex PCR reads. The table shows about half a million distinct CDR3 sequences, with less than 20% occurring only once. The sequence was collected from a man aged 40-50 years with Graves' ophthalmopathy. Sequencing used blood. The J gene is TRBJ2-3, the V gene TRBV6-1; TRBD2 agrees at 13 bases. In nucleotides, the CDR3 is TGTGCCATCACTAGCGGGGGGGCCGGCACAGATACGCAGTATTTT. This codes for CAITSGGAGTDTQYF.